The 7 T cell receptor beta chains reported below all come from one sample, sequenced in a study of CD8+ T cells in alopecia areata. Sequencing used cDNA as its template, made by extracting RNA and reverse transcribing it. Here immunoSEQ multiplex PCR was the method, and the copy in TCRdb shows in-frame clones only, minus some. In the table there are more than 200,000 clones, 67% of which are singletons. This material consisted of CD4+ T cells sorted from blood, taken at week 0. The receptors were gathered from a human donor with alopecia areata.

V gene TRBV5-4 combines with J gene TRBJ1-2; unclear D gene. Germline lookup yields CDR1 SGHNT and CDR2 YYREEE (reference sequence). Between the trimmed V and J ends, which lost 0 bases and 4 bases, there was a span of 4 bases. The CDR3 consists of 12 residues. CDR3 sequence: CASSLDFYGYTF. The CDR3 bases are TGTGCCAGCAGCTTGGACTTCTATGGCTACACCTTC.

J is TRBJ1-2 and V is TRBV29-1, with 7 bases that match TRBD1. In germline, CDR1 is SQVTM, CDR2 ANQGSEA. V was clipped by 0 bases and J by 3 bases; unmatched bases: 4. CDR3 length: 14 amino acids. The CDR3 DNA reads as TGCAGCGTTGAAGACCGCGGGACAGACTATGGCTACACCTTC. Residues: CSVEDRGTDYGYTF.

The chain recombines TRBV29-1 with TRBJ2-5, with TRBD1 as a possible D gene (6 bases). The germline V gene encodes CDR1 SQVTM and CDR2 ANQGSEA. This CDR3 is 12 amino acids long. V shed 6 bases and J shed 3 bases, with 11 bases lying between them. CDR3 in amino acids: CSVGQLKETQYF. The DNA for the CDR3 is TGCAGCGTCGGACAGTTGAAAGAGACCCAGTACTTC.

The chain has TRBV30 and TRBJ1-5; D might be TRBD1 (5 bases). V lost 5 bases, J lost 5 bases, and 16 bases lay in between. Germline-derived CDR1 and CDR2 are GTSNPN and SVGIG (reference sequence). This CDR3 has 14 amino acids. The CDR3 region has the DNA TGTGCCTGGGACTCAAAGGGGTCGGATCAGCCCCAGCATTTT. Translation: CAWDSKGSDQPQHF.

This sequence joins TRBV21-1 and TRBJ2-1; TRBD2 was called by the table and not checked on the DNA. TRBV21-1 is deemed a pseudogene. The CDR3 loop spans 17 amino acids. As DNA, the CDR3 is TGTGCCAGCAGCAAAGAAGGAGCGCCGAGCTCCTACAATGAGCAGTTCTTC. Protein sequence: CASSKEGAPSSYNEQFF.

This chain uses TRBV14 with TRBJ2-3, with a possible D match to TRBD1 (5 bases). The germline V gene encodes CDR1 SGHDN and CDR2 FVKESK. The CDR3 spans 14 residues. Trimming took 0 bases from V and 4 from J, leaving 8 bases between them. The CDR3 region is CASSQDPRADTQYF. The CDR3 DNA is TGTGCCAGCAGCCAAGACCCCAGGGCAGATACGCAGTATTTT.

CDR3 bases: TGTGCCAGCAGCTTAGCCCCAATCCCGGGAGATACGCAGTATTTT. It translates to CASSLAPIPGDTQYF. The genes are TRBV11-2 and TRBJ2-3; no clear D. The CDR3 is 15 amino acids. The ends were cut back, 1 base at V and 5 bases at J, with 13 bases in the middle. Looked up from germline, CDR1 is SGHAT and CDR2 is FQNNGV.